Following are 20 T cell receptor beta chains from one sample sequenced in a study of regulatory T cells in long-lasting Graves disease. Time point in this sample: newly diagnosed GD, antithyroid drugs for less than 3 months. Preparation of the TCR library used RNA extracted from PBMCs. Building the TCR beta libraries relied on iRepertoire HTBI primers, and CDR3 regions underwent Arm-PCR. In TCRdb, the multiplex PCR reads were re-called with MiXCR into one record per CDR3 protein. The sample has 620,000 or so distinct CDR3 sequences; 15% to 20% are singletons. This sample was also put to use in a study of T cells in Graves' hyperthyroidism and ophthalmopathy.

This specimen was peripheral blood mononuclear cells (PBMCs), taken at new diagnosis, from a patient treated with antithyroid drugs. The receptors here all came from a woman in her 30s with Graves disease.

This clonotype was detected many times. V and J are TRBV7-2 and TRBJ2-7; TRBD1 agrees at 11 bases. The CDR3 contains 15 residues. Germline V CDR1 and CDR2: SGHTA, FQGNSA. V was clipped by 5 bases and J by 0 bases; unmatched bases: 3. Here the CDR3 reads CASSIGTGGSYEQYF. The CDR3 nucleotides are TGTGCCAGCAGCATAGGGACAGGGGGCTCCTACGAGCAGTACTTC.

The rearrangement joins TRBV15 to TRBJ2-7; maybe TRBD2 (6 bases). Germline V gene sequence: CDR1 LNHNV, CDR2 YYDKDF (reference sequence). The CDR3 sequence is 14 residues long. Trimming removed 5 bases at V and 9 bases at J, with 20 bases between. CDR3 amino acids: CATSAHETAGTQYF. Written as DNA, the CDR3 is TGTGCCACCAGCGCCCATGAGACGGCGGGGACGCAGTACTTC.

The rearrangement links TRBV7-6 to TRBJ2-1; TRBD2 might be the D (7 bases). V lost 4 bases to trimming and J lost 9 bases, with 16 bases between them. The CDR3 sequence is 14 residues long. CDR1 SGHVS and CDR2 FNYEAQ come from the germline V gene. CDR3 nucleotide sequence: TGTGCCAGCAGCTGGGGAGGGGGGTCGGGTGAGCAGTTCTTC. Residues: CASSWGGGSGEQFF.

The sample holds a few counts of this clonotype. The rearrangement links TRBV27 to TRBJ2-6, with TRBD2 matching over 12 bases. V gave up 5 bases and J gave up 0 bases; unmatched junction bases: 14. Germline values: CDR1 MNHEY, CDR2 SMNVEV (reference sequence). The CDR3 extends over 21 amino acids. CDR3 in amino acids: CASSPLGGRGLAGSGANVLTF. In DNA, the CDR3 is TGTGCCAGCAGTCCTCTTGGGGGACGGGGACTAGCGGGCTCTGGGGCCAACGTCCTGACTTTC.

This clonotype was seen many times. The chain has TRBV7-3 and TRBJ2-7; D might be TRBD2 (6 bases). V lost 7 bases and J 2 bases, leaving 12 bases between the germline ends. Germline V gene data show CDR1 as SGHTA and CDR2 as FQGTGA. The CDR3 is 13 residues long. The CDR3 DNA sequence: TGTGCCAGCATTACTAGCTCCACCTACGAGCAGTACTTC. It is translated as CASITSSTYEQYF.

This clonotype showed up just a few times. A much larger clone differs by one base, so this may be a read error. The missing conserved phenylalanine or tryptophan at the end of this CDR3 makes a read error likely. The DNA of the CDR3 is TGTGCCAGCAGGTTGACAGAGGGCAACTATGGCTACACCTCC. Its translation: CASRLTEGNYGYTS. This chain joins TRBV28 and TRBJ1-2; TRBD1 might be the D (5 bases). Trimming shortened V by 6 bases and J by 2 bases, and 13 bases separated the two germline ends. This CDR3 is built from 14 residues. Germline CDR1 reads MDHEN; CDR2 reads SYDVKM.

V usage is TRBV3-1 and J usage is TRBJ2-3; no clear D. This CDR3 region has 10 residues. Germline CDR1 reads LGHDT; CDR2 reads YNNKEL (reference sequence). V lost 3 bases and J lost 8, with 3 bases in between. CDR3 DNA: TGTGCCAGCAGCCAGGGTACGCAGTATTTT. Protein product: CASSQGTQYF.

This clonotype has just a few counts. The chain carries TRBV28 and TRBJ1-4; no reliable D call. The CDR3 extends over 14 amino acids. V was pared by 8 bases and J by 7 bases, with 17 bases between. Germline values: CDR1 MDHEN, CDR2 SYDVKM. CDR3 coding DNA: TGTGCCAGCGCGACGACCATTCGGGGTGAAAAACTGTTTTTT. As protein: CASATTIRGEKLFF. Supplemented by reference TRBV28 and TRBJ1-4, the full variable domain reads DVKVTQSSRYLVKRTGEKVFLECVQDMDHENMFWYRQDPGLGLRLIYFSYDVKMKEKGDIPEGYSVSREKKERFSLILESASTNQTSMYLCASATTIRGEKLFFGSGTQLSVL.

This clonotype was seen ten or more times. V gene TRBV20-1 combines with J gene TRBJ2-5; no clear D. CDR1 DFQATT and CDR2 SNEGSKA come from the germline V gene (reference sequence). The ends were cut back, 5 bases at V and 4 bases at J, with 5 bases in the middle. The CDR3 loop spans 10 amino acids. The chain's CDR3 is CSAHSETQYF. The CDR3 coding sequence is TGCAGTGCTCACTCAGAGACCCAGTACTTC.

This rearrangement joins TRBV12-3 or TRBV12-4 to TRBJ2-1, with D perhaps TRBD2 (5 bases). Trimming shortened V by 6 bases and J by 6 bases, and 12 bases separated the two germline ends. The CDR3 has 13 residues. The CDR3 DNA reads TGTGCCAGCAGGCCTACTAGGATCAATGAGCAGTTCTTC. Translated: CASRPTRINEQFF.

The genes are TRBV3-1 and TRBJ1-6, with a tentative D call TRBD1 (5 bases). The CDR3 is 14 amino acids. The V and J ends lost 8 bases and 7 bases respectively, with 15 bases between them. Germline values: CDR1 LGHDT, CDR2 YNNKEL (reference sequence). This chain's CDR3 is CASGGGSWNSPLHF. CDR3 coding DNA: TGTGCCAGCGGGGGGGGGTCCTGGAATTCACCCCTCCACTTT. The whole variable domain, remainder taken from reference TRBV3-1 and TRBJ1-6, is DTAVSQTPKYLVTQMGNDKSIKCEQNLGHDTMYWYKQDSKKFLKIMFSYNNKELIINETVPNRFSPKSPDKAHLNLHINSLELGDSAVYFCASGGGSWNSPLHFGNGTRLTVT.

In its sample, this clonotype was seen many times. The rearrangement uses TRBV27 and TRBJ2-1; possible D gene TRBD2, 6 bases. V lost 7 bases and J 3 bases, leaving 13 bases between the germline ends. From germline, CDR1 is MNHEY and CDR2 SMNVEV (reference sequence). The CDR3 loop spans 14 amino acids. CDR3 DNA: TGTGCCAGCAAAAGGACTAACAACTACAATGAGCAGTTCTTC. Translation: CASKRTNNYNEQFF.

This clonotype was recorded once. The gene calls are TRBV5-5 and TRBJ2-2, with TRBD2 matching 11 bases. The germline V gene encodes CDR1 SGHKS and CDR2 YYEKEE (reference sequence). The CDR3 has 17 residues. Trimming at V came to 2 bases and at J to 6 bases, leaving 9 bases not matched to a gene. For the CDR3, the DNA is TGTGCCAGCAGCTTCCCAACTAGCGGGAGACCCGCCGGGGAGCTGTTTTTT. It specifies CASSFPTSGRPAGELFF.

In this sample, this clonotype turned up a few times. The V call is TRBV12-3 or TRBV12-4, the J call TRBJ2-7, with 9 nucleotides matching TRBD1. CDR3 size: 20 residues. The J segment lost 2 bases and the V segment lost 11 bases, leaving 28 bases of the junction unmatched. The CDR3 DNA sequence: TGTGCCGACCGGGACAGGGCGTTCCCATTCCTAGCGGACCTTACCTACGAGCAGTACTTC. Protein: CADRDRAFPFLADLTYEQYF.

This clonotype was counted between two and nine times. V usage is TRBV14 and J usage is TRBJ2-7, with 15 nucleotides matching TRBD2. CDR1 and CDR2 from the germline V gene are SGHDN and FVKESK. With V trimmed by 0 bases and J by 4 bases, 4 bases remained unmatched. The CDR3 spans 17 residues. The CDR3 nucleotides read TGTGCCAGCAGCCAAGAAGGGGGGACTAGCGGGAGGTACGAGCAGTACTTC. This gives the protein CASSQEGGTSGRYEQYF.

CDR3 sequence reads: CSARGDYTQFF. The CDR3 bases are TGCAGTGCTAGAGGGGACTACACGCAGTTCTTC. The rearrangement uses TRBV20-1 and TRBJ2-1, with 7 positions matching TRBD2. V shed 1 base and J 12 bases; nucleotides not matched to a gene: 3. The CDR3 has 11 residues. Per germline, CDR1 DFQATT and CDR2 SNEGSKA (reference sequence).

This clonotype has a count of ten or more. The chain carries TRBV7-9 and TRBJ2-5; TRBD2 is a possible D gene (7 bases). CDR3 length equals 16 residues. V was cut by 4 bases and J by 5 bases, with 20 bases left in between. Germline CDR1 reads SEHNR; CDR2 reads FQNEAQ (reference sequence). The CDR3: CASSYPREGDRETQYF. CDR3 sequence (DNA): TGTGCCAGCAGCTACCCGAGGGAGGGAGACAGGGAGACCCAGTACTTC.

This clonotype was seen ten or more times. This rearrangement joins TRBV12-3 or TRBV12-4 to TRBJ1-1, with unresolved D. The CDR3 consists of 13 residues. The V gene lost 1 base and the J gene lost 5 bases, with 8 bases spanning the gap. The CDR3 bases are TGTGCCAGCAGTTTAGTGGAGAGGACTGAAGCTTTCTTT. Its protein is CASSLVERTEAFF.

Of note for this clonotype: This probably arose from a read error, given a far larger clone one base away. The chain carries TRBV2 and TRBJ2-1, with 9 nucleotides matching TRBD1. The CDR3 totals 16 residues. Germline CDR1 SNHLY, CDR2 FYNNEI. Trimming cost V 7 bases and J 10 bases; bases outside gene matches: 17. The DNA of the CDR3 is TGTGCCAGCATACGGGACAGGGCGAAAACGATCGACGAGCAGTTCTTC. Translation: CASIRDRAKTIDEQFF.

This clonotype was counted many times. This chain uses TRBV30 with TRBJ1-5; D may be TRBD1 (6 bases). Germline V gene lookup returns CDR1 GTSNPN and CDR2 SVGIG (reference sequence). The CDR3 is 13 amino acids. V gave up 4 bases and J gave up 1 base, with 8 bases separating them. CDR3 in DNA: TGTGCCTGGAACCAGGGGAGCAATCAGCCCCAGCATTTT. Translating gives CAWNQGSNQPQHF.